The present T cell receptor beta chain was sequenced within a study of cytomegalovirus exposure and HLA in healthy donors. Study-wide results and caveats: Prediction of most subjects' HLA-A and HLA-B alleles by TCR beta sequences was reportedly accurate. In the analysis, some V segments, TRBV6-2 and TRBV6-3 included, were excluded as indistinguishable.

Worth noting for this clone: The antigen is not known.

The CDR3 has 15 residues. CDR1 is MNHNY, CDR2 SVGAGI, per germline (reference sequence). V was pared by 8 bases and J by 7 bases, with 14 bases of the junction left unmatched. The PCR was carried out with 60 Vbeta primers and 13 Jbeta primers. Sequencing used immunoSEQ multiplex PCR; TCRdb keeps in-frame clones, though not all of them. The table lists 98,000 or so clones, roughly 80% of them singletons. Sequences were obtained from PBMCs. This clonotype was obtained from a female donor in good health and CMV-seronegative. The chain is built from TRBV6-6 and TRBJ2-1; TRBD1 matches at 7 bases. This chain's CDR3 is CASVRTGVYKNEQFF. The CDR3, as DNA: TGTGCCAGCGTGAGGACAGGAGTATACAAAAATGAGCAGTTCTTC.